These 5 T cell receptor beta chains came from one sample sequenced in a study of T cell responses to AZD1222 COVID-19 vaccine. The repertoire was sequenced with immunoSEQ multiplex PCR; TCRdb's copy has only in-frame clones and lacks some. The repertoire holds more than 75,000 clones, about 90% seen once, with less than 8% in the top ten. Source: peripheral blood, taken on day 0 of AZD1222 vaccination. The receptors come from an adult in good health.

This rearrangement joins TRBV7-2 to TRBJ1-5; D is unclear. V lost 5 bases to trimming and J lost 1 base, with 9 bases between them. The CDR3 runs to 14 residues. CDR1 SGHTA and CDR2 FQGNSA come from the germline V gene. This CDR3 is CASSQTGSNQPQHF. The CDR3 nucleotides are TGTGCCAGCAGCCAAACCGGGAGCAATCAGCCCCAGCATTTT. The full variable domain, completed using reference TRBV7-2 and TRBJ1-5, is GAGVSQSPSNKVTEKGKDVELRCDPISGHTALYWYRQSLGQGLEFLIYFQGNSAPDKSGLPSDRFSAERTGGSVSTLTIQRTQQEDSAVYLCASSQTGSNQPQHFGDGTRLSIL.

The rearrangement uses TRBV5-5 and TRBJ1-4, with 8 nucleotides matching TRBD1. This CDR3 spans 13 amino acids. Germline CDR1 reads SGHKS; CDR2 reads YYEKEE (reference sequence). Trimming took 6 bases from V and 8 from J; bases not matched to a gene: 6. Here the CDR3 reads CASTLRGQEKLFF. The CDR3, as DNA: TGTGCCAGCACCCTCAGGGGGCAGGAAAAACTGTTTTTT.

This sequence joins TRBV15 and TRBJ2-7, with 12 bases lining up with TRBD2. From germline, CDR1 is LNHNV and CDR2 YYDKDF (reference sequence). Germline trimming cut 1 base from V and 5 bases from J; bases unmatched to any gene: 12. The CDR3 consists of 18 residues. The CDR3 region is CATSRVASGRVGENEQYF. The CDR3 DNA sequence: TGTGCCACCAGCAGAGTGGCTAGCGGGAGGGTCGGGGAGAACGAGCAGTACTTC.

This clone was picked up one time. V usage is TRBV19 and J usage is TRBJ1-2; 9 positions agree with TRBD1. J was trimmed by 6 bases and V by 0 bases; bases with no gene match: 5. Germline assignment: CDR1 LNHDA and CDR2 SQIVND (reference sequence). The CDR3 covers 15 residues. The CDR3 nucleotides are TGTGCCAGTAGTATAGAAAGGACAGGGGTGCATGGCTACACCTTC. This encodes CASSIERTGVHGYTF.

The genes are TRBV7-9 and TRBJ1-5; D is ambiguous. CDR3 length: 16 residues. The V end was cut by 5 bases, the J end by 1 base, with 15 bases between. From germline, CDR1 is SEHNR and CDR2 FQNEAQ (reference sequence). CDR3 loop: CASSPLIGGSNQPQHF. CDR3 coding DNA: TGTGCCAGCAGCCCTTTAATCGGCGGGAGCAATCAGCCCCAGCATTTT. Based on the CDR3 plus reference TRBV7-9 and TRBJ1-5, the full variable domain is DTGVSQNPRHKITKRGQNVTFRCDPISEHNRLYWYRQTLGQGPEFLTYFQNEAQLEKSRLLSDRFSAERPKGSFSTLEIQRTEQGDSAMYLCASSPLIGGSNQPQHFGDGTRLSIL.